Listed here are 24 T cell receptor beta chains from one sample, sequenced in a study of CD8+ T cells in alopecia areata. Extracted from the samples, RNA was reverse transcribed into cDNA to serve as the sequencing template. Repertoires were generated with immunoSEQ multiplex PCR, while TCRdb's copy carries only in-frame clones and drops some. The table shows over 150,000 clones, with more than 60% occurring only once. Sequencing used CD4+ T cells sorted from blood, obtained at week 0. These receptors were obtained from a human donor with alopecia areata.

The chain uses TRBV29-1 and TRBJ1-1; no clear D. The CDR3 has 12 residues. The V gene lost 4 bases and the J gene lost 5 bases, with 11 bases spanning the gap. The germline gives CDR1 SQVTM, CDR2 ANQGSEA. This chain's CDR3 is CSVVPGGTEAFF. CDR3 bases: TGCAGCGTTGTCCCCGGTGGGACTGAAGCTTTCTTT.

This clone was picked up a small number of times. This sequence joins TRBV10-3 and TRBJ1-1, with D perhaps TRBD1 (5 bases). This CDR3 is built from 13 residues. Between the trimmed V and J ends, which lost 4 bases and 4 bases, there was a span of 10 bases. Germline CDR1 reads ENHRY; CDR2 reads SYGVKD. The CDR3 coding sequence is TGTGCCATCAGTGGGGGTGGGGGCACTGAAGCTTTCTTT. This codes for CAISGGGGTEAFF.

In this sample, this clone turned up once. Germline is not matched at one junction end, which may reflect a read error. V is TRBV4-3 and J is TRBJ1-6; the D is unclear. The CDR3 is 15 amino acids. Germline V CDR1 and CDR2: LGHNA, YSLEER. Written as DNA, the CDR3 is TGCGCCAGCAGTCAAGCGAGCTCCTATAATTCACCCCTCCACTTT. Protein sequence: CASSQASSYNSPLHF.

J is TRBJ1-1 and V is TRBV30; 8 bases are shared with TRBD1. This CDR3 comprises 18 residues. Per the germline V gene, CDR1 is GTSNPN and CDR2 is SVGIG (reference sequence). V lost 0 bases, J lost 6 bases, and 18 bases stayed unmatched. This CDR3 is CAWSVRGQGAIRQAEAFF. DNA of the CDR3: TGTGCCTGGAGTGTACGAGGTCAGGGGGCCATCAGGCAAGCTGAAGCTTTCTTT.

The V gene is TRBV30, the J gene TRBJ1-2, with D possibly TRBD1 on 6 matching bases. Germline-derived CDR1 and CDR2 are GTSNPN and SVGIG (reference sequence). Trimming removed 4 bases from V and 5 bases from J, with 11 bases in between. The CDR3 totals 12 residues. CDR3 amino acids: CAWTVGQYGYTF. In DNA form, the CDR3 reads TGTGCCTGGACCGTAGGACAGTATGGCTACACCTTC.

This sequence joins TRBV6-5 and TRBJ1-4, with 11 bases lining up with TRBD1. The CDR3 is made up of 15 amino acids. In germline, CDR1 is MNHEY, CDR2 SVGAGI. The ends lost 4 bases at V and 7 bases at J; junction bases unmatched: 5. CDR3 protein: CASSLTGTGGEKLFF. In DNA form, the CDR3 reads TGTGCCAGCAGTTTGACCGGGACAGGGGGTGAAAAACTGTTTTTT.

CDR3 amino acids: CSVGDPGELFF. The CDR3, as DNA: TGCAGCGTGGGGGACCCCGGGGAGCTGTTTTTT. V usage is TRBV29-1 and J usage is TRBJ2-2, with D perhaps assigned TRBD1 or TRBD2 (5 bases each). Trimming removed 6 bases from V and 6 bases from J, with 8 bases in between. This CDR3 has 11 residues. Per the germline V gene, CDR1 is SQVTM and CDR2 is ANQGSEA.

The chain has TRBV4-2 and TRBJ2-5, with TRBD1 as a possible D gene (6 bases). The germline gives CDR1 LGHNA, CDR2 YNFKEQ. The CDR3 is 14 amino acids. The germline V and J ends were trimmed by 0 bases and 2 bases, with 7 bases remaining between them. CDR3 sequence reads: CASSQEDRQETQYF. DNA of the CDR3: TGTGCCAGCAGCCAAGAAGACAGGCAAGAGACCCAGTACTTC.

This clone was detected only once. The chain employs TRBV7-7 and TRBJ2-5, with 13 bases fitting TRBD2. Per germline, CDR1 SSHAT and CDR2 FNYEAQ (reference sequence). With 5 bases clipped from V and 3 bases from J, the junction kept 3 bases outside the gene matches. CDR3 length: 15 residues. The CDR3 loop is CASSPGTSGEETQYF. The CDR3 DNA reads TGTGCCAGCAGCCCCGGGACTAGCGGGGAAGAGACCCAGTACTTC.

For this clone: The sample contains more than one DNA sequence encoding this CDR3. The rearrangement links TRBV30 to TRBJ2-6; D gene ambiguous. There are 13 residues in the CDR3. V was clipped by 1 base and J by 1 base, with 2 bases between them. CDR1 and CDR2 (germline): GTSNPN, SVGIG (reference sequence). The CDR3 DNA reads TGTGCCTGGAGTGGGTCTGGGGCCAACGTCCTGACTTTC. Its protein product is CAWSGSGANVLTF.

The chain has TRBV30 and TRBJ2-4; a weak D match, TRBD2 (5 bases). The CDR3 contains 15 residues. Germline V gene lookup returns CDR1 GTSNPN and CDR2 SVGIG (reference sequence). The germline V and J ends were trimmed by 7 bases and 1 base, with 17 bases remaining between them. The CDR3 sequence is CASLTGSGAKNIQYF. The CDR3 DNA reads TGTGCCTCCCTGACTGGGAGTGGGGCCAAAAACATTCAGTACTTC. The full variable domain, in which reference TRBV30 and TRBJ2-4 provide the parts outside the CDR3, is SQTIHQWPATLVQPVGSPLSLECTVEGTSNPNLYWYRQAAGRGLQLLFYSVGIGQISSEVPQNLSASRPQDRQFILSSKKLLLSDSGFYLCASLTGSGAKNIQYFGAGTRLSVL.

This chain uses TRBV29-1 with TRBJ1-2; D possibly corresponds to TRBD1 (6 bases). The CDR3 consists of 11 residues. The germline V gene has CDR1 SQVTM and CDR2 ANQGSEA. V was shortened by 4 bases and J by 12 bases, with 15 bases between the two germline ends. The CDR3, as DNA: TGCAGCGTTGGAGCCAGTGGGGGCCACACCTTC. Translating it yields CSVGASGGHTF.

As DNA, the CDR3 is TGCAGCGTCAGGATAGCGGGGAATCAGGGTGAGCAGTTCTTC. Translation gives CSVRIAGNQGEQFF. This chain joins TRBV29-1 and TRBJ2-1, with 8 bases lining up with TRBD2. Germline assignment: CDR1 SQVTM and CDR2 ANQGSEA. After removal of 6 bases from V and 9 bases from J, the junction contained 13 bases not matched to a gene. CDR3 size: 14 residues.

The rearrangement uses TRBV30 and TRBJ1-5; 8 bases are shared with TRBD1. The CDR3 contains 14 residues. V lost 3 bases and J lost 7; bases outside the gene matches: 8. Germline V gene data show CDR1 as GTSNPN and CDR2 as SVGIG (reference sequence). In DNA, the CDR3 is TGTGCCTGGAGATCGACAGGGGCAGGCCAGCCCCAGCATTTT. Amino acid sequence: CAWRSTGAGQPQHF.

This chain uses TRBV6-1 with TRBJ1-2; D is unclear. The CDR3 runs to 13 residues. V lost 2 bases, J lost 7 bases, and 11 bases lay in between. Germline CDR1 and CDR2: MNHNS and SASEGT. CDR3 residues: CASSESGSGGYTF. The CDR3 nucleotides are TGTGCCAGCAGTGAAAGTGGGTCCGGTGGCTACACCTTC.

The chain joins TRBV7-6 to TRBJ2-3; TRBD1 matches at 8 bases. Germline CDR1 reads SGHVS; CDR2 reads FNYEAQ. This CDR3 region has 18 residues. The J segment lost 6 bases and the V segment lost 2 bases, leaving 16 bases of the junction unmatched. Here the CDR3 DNA reads TGTGCCAGCAGCTTACAACCCTCTGGACAGGGACGAACCGATACGCAGTATTTT. Translation: CASSLQPSGQGRTDTQYF. Complete variable domain (other parts from reference TRBV7-6 and TRBJ2-3): GAGVSQSPRYKVTKRGQDVALRCDPISGHVSLYWYRQALGQGPEFLTYFNYEAQQDKSGLPNDRFSAERPEGSISTLTIQRTEQRDSAMYRCASSLQPSGQGRTDTQYFGPGTRLTVL.

The chain uses TRBV11-2 and TRBJ2-3, with D possibly matching TRBD2 (6 bases). V was cut by 4 bases and J by 2 bases, with 19 bases left in between. CDR1 SGHAT and CDR2 FQNNGV come from the germline V gene. This CDR3 is 17 amino acids long. CDR3 bases: TGTGCCAGCAGCTACGGCGCTAGCGTAGGGTACACAGATACGCAGTATTTT. Its protein is CASSYGASVGYTDTQYF.

The chain recombines TRBV11-2 with TRBJ1-2; D may be TRBD1 (5 bases). The CDR3 spans 14 residues. Between the trimmed V and J ends, which lost 6 bases and 5 bases, there was a span of 16 bases. The germline V gene has CDR1 SGHAT and CDR2 FQNNGV. As DNA, the CDR3 is TGTGCCAGCAGAAACACCGGGACCTCGTATGGCTACACCTTC. This translates into CASRNTGTSYGYTF.

The chain employs TRBV7-9 and TRBJ1-2; D ambiguous. The V and J ends lost 7 bases and 1 base respectively, with 10 bases between them. The CDR3 has 13 amino acids. The germline V gene encodes CDR1 SEHNR and CDR2 FQNEAQ (reference sequence). Written as DNA, the CDR3 is TGTGCCAGCACTGGCCAGGTTAACTATGGCTACACCTTC. Amino acid sequence: CASTGQVNYGYTF.

This clone appeared a few times. The rearrangement uses TRBV4-3 and TRBJ1-2; weak D call: TRBD1 (5 bases). From germline, CDR1 is LGHNA and CDR2 YSLEER. Trimming stripped 0 bases from V and 2 bases from J, with 16 bases between. CDR3 length equals 17 residues. The CDR3 loop reads CASSQDPEGSGNYGYTF. The CDR3 coding sequence is TGCGCCAGCAGCCAAGATCCGGAGGGGTCCGGCAACTATGGCTACACCTTC.

J is TRBJ1-5 and V is TRBV2, with D perhaps TRBD1 (5 bases). Deletions cut 10 bases from V and 1 base from J, with 8 bases between. CDR3 length: 12 amino acids. Germline V lookup: CDR1 SNHLY, CDR2 FYNNEI. CDR3 bases: TGTGCCACCGGGGGAAGCAATCAGCCCCAGCATTTT. This translates into CATGGSNQPQHF.

The gene calls are TRBV9 and TRBJ2-7; 9 bases map to TRBD2. The germline CDR1 and CDR2 sequences are SGDLS and YYNGEE. Unmatched junction bases numbered 13, after V lost 1 base and J lost 5 bases. The CDR3 sequence is 17 residues long. The CDR3 DNA follows: TGTGCCAGCAGCGTAACACCCACGGGGCTAGCGGGGCACGAGCAGTACTTC. It encodes CASSVTPTGLAGHEQYF.

This clone has just one count. The chain joins TRBV4-2 to TRBJ1-5; D ambiguous. V was clipped by 0 bases and J by 9 bases, with 9 bases between them. CDR3 length equals 13 residues. Germline loops: CDR1 LGHNA, CDR2 YNFKEQ. CDR3 in DNA: TGTGCCAGCAGCCAAGACCTCCAGCGGCCCCAGCATTTT. This gives the protein CASSQDLQRPQHF.

This clone came up a few times. V usage is TRBV5-1 and J usage is TRBJ1-4; 8 nucleotides line up with TRBD1. The trim removed 5 bases at V and 6 bases at J, leaving 3 bases unmatched. Looked up from germline, CDR1 is SGHRS and CDR2 is YFSETQ. The CDR3 length is 13 residues. The CDR3 DNA reads as TGCGCCAGCAGGACAGGGGACGATGAAAAACTGTTTTTT. Its protein product is CASRTGDDEKLFF.